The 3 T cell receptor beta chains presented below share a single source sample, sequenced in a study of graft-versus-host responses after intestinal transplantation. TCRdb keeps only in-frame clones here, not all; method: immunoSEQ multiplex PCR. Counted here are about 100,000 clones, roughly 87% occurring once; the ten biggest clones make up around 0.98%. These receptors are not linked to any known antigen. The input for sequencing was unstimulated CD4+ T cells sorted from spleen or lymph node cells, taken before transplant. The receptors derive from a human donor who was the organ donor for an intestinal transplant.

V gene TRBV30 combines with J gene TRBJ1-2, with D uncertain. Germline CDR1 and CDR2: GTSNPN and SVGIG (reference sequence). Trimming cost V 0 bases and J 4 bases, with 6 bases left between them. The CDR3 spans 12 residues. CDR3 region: CAWSVDVYGYTF. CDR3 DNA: TGTGCCTGGAGTGTCGACGTCTATGGCTACACCTTC. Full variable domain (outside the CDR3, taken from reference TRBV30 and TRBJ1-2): SQTIHQWPATLVQPVGSPLSLECTVEGTSNPNLYWYRQAAGRGLQLLFYSVGIGQISSEVPQNLSASRPQDRQFILSSKKLLLSDSGFYLCAWSVDVYGYTFGSGTRLTVV.

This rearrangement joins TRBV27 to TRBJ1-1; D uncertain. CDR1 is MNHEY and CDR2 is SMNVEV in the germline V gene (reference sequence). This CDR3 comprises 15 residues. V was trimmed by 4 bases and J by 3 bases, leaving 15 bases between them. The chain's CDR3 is CASSSLPGTHTEAFF. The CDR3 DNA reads TGTGCCAGCAGTTCGTTGCCAGGTACCCACACTGAAGCTTTCTTT.

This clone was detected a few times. CDR3 coding DNA: TGTGCCAGCAGTGAATTTTATTCCCAGGGGCCCTCCTACGAGCAGTACTTC. Protein product: CASSEFYSQGPSYEQYF. The V gene is TRBV6-1, the J gene TRBJ2-7; weak D call: TRBD1 (6 bases). CDR1 is MNHNS, CDR2 SASEGT, per germline. The CDR3 runs 17 residues. The V end lost 2 bases, the J end lost 0 bases, and 17 bases lay between the germline ends.